A single sample gave rise to the 5 T cell receptor beta chains below, sequenced in a study of T-cell reconstitution after alpha-beta-depleted transplantation in children (dated by TCRdb to 2016 to 2018). Library generation was performed with PCR. Sequencing instrument: Illumina HiSeq 2500. TCR libraries were prepared with molecular barcoding, using unique molecular identifiers to normalize TCRbeta repertoire quantification. The public reads were reanalyzed by TCRdb: fastp trimming at Q25, MiXCR alignment, in-frame beta chains only. Rows matching on CDR3 protein sequence are summarized as one entry with the most common DNA and genes. The sample table contains some 300,000 distinct CDR3 sequences; only one count was recorded for over 7% of them. Clones ranked in the top ten supply over 7.5% of the sample. Antigen specificity for these receptors is unknown. This specimen's treatment or condition label, interpreted: allogeneic hematopoietic cell transplantation with graft depleted of TCRalphabeta T cells and CD19 B cells.

Summary of the overall study and its limitations: Over the following months the frequencies of hyperexpanded clones went down, and after one year T-cell counts and TCRbeta diversity were mostly credited to newly produced T cells.

The material sequenced was peripheral blood, taken 360 days after TCRalphabeta/CD19-depleted stem cell transplant. Source of these receptors: a female patient aged 2-10 years who had a stem cell transplant for Fanconi anemia, so the T cells may come from the graft donor.

This clonotype was counted at least ten times. The rearrangement joins TRBV5-1 to TRBJ2-2; D call uncertain. V lost 0 bases, J lost 6 bases, and 12 bases lay in between. The CDR3 runs to 15 residues. The germline gives CDR1 SGHRS, CDR2 YFSETQ. The CDR3 DNA is TGCGCCAGCAGCTTGGGAAACGCCGTTCCCGGGGAGCTGTTTTTT. It encodes CASSLGNAVPGELFF.

In its sample, this clonotype was seen many times. This chain connects TRBV28 to TRBJ1-1; weak D call: TRBD1 (6 bases). V was shortened by 2 bases and J by 5 bases, with 12 bases between the two germline ends. The CDR3 extends over 14 amino acids. The germline V gene encodes CDR1 MDHEN and CDR2 SYDVKM. Here the CDR3 DNA reads TGTGCCAGCAGTTTAAGAGGGGGAGAAACTGAAGCTTTCTTT. Translating gives CASSLRGGETEAFF.

This clonotype was seen repeatedly, ten times or more. J is TRBJ1-2 and V is TRBV21-1. TRBV21-1 is given as a pseudogene. The CDR3 length is 9 residues. The CDR3 loop reads CASRHGYTF. CDR3 sequence (DNA): TGTGCCAGCCGCCATGGCTACACCTTC.

This clonotype was recorded at least ten times. The chain is built from TRBV6-2 or TRBV6-3 and TRBJ1-1; TRBD1 is a possible D gene (5 bases). The V and J ends lost 5 bases and 5 bases respectively, with 12 bases between them. Germline V CDR1 and CDR2: MNHEY, SVGEGT. The CDR3 has 13 amino acids. CDR3 nucleotide sequence: TGTGCCAGCAGTCGGGGACGGTATACTGAAGCTTTCTTT. Residues: CASSRGRYTEAFF.

The chain links TRBV19 to TRBJ2-1, with 7 bases matching TRBD2. The trim removed 6 bases at V and 4 bases at J, leaving 9 bases unmatched. Germline V gene sequence: CDR1 LNHDA, CDR2 SQIVND (reference sequence). The CDR3 length is 15 residues. The CDR3 coding sequence is TGTGCCAGTAGCGCCGGGACTAAAGAGTACAATGAGCAGTTCTTC. It yields the protein CASSAGTKEYNEQFF.